A single sample gave rise to the 23 T cell receptor beta chains below, sequenced in a study of spatial heterogeneity in lung cancer. TCRdb re-derived calls from the 5' RACE reads in MiXCR, one entry per CDR3 protein. The sample records 75,000 or so distinct CDR3 sequences, 7% to 9% being singletons. Time point meaning: sample taken at primary tumor resection. The sample in question was PBMCs, obtained at surgery. The origin of the receptors is a male donor with early-stage non-small cell lung cancer.

The sample holds many counts of this clonotype. V is TRBV3-1 and J is TRBJ1-3; possibly TRBD1 for D (5 bases). Germline CDR1 LGHDT, CDR2 YNNKEL (reference sequence). The CDR3 is made up of 16 amino acids. The V end was cut by 2 bases, the J end by 0 bases, with 11 bases between. The CDR3 here is CASSQLGTHSGNTIYF. DNA of the CDR3: TGTGCCAGCAGCCAATTGGGGACCCACTCTGGAAACACCATATATTTT.

There are many counts of this clonotype. For the CDR3, the DNA is TGCAGCGTTGAGGACCTCCTTAACAGGGGGGTCTCCTACGAGCAGTACTTC. The encoded protein is CSVEDLLNRGVSYEQYF. This chain links TRBV29-1 with TRBJ2-7; TRBD1 aligns across 8 bases. Germline values: CDR1 SQVTM, CDR2 ANQGSEA. V shed 3 bases, J shed 0 bases, and the junction held 13 bases outside the gene matches. The CDR3 covers 17 residues.

Only a few counts were recorded for this clonotype. In DNA form, the CDR3 reads TGTGCCTGGAGCCGAGGGGATCTTGCTGAAGCTTTCTTT. It is translated as CAWSRGDLAEAFF. The chain couples TRBV30 to TRBJ1-1, with TRBD1 as a possible D gene (5 bases). V lost 3 bases, J lost 6 bases, and 14 bases lay in between. The germline V gene encodes CDR1 GTSNPN and CDR2 SVGIG (reference sequence). This CDR3 region has 13 residues.

CDR3 amino acids: CASSLRPLGEIPRNEQFF. The CDR3 DNA is TGCGCCAGCAGCCTACGGCCCTTGGGGGAGATCCCCCGCAATGAGCAGTTCTTC. The V call is TRBV4-1, the J call TRBJ2-1; possibly TRBD1 or TRBD2 for D (5 bases each). CDR3 length equals 18 residues. Germline V gene data show CDR1 as MGHRA and CDR2 as YSYEKL. The germline V and J ends were trimmed by 4 bases and 6 bases, with 25 bases remaining between them.

This clonotype was counted ten times or more. The CDR3 here is CASSLAYLGQGTNEAFF. DNA of the CDR3: TGTGCCAGCAGCTTAGCCTATTTAGGACAGGGGACTAATGAAGCTTTCTTT. The chain has TRBV11-2 and TRBJ1-1; 9 bases agree with TRBD1. Germline V gene data show CDR1 as SGHAT and CDR2 as FQNNGV. The V segment lost 1 base and the J segment 7 bases; nucleotides outside the gene matches: 13. This CDR3 spans 17 amino acids.

Ten or more counts support this clonotype. The rearrangement links TRBV29-1 to TRBJ1-2; the D gene is possibly TRBD1 (6 bases). This CDR3 has 15 residues. CDR1 and CDR2 (germline): SQVTM, ANQGSEA. Trimming took off 1 base at V and 6 bases at J, with 18 bases between the two ends. The CDR3 DNA reads as TGCAGCGTTGAAGCCCATGGGAACCGGGACAATGGCTACACCTTC. This codes for CSVEAHGNRDNGYTF.

This clonotype was seen many times. Here the CDR3 DNA reads TGCAGCGGCATCAGGGGATCTGGAAACACCATATATTTT. Amino acid sequence: CSGIRGSGNTIYF. This chain connects TRBV29-1 to TRBJ1-3, with D maybe TRBD1 (6 bases). Trimming stripped 7 bases from V and 1 base from J, with 11 bases between. Germline loops: CDR1 SQVTM, CDR2 ANQGSEA. CDR3 length: 13 residues. Using reference TRBV29-1 and TRBJ1-3 for the parts outside the CDR3, the full variable domain is SAVISQKPSRDICQRGTSLTIQCQVDSQVTMMFWYRQQPGQSLTLIATANQGSEATYESGFVIDKFPISRPNLTFSTLTVSNMSPEDSSIYLCSGIRGSGNTIYFGEGSWLTVV.

This clonotype was detected many times. This chain joins TRBV4-3 and TRBJ1-2, with D hard to call. Germline CDR1 and CDR2: LGHNA and YSLEER. Trimming removed 0 bases at V and 2 bases at J, with 7 bases between. The CDR3 totals 14 residues. CDR3 in amino acids: CASSQELGNYGYTF. CDR3 in DNA: TGCGCCAGCAGCCAAGAATTGGGGAACTATGGCTACACCTTC.

This clonotype was picked up many times. The chain combines TRBV7-9 with TRBJ1-6; the match to TRBD1 covers 9 bases. The CDR3 extends over 14 amino acids. Trimming cost V 5 bases and J 10 bases; bases outside gene matches: 6. Germline V gene data show CDR1 as SEHNR and CDR2 as FQNEAQ (reference sequence). The CDR3, as DNA: TGTGCCAGCAGCCGGGGACAGGGCACCTCACCCCTCCACTTT. This sequence encodes CASSRGQGTSPLHF.

The chain recombines TRBV7-8 with TRBJ2-7; TRBD1 is a possible D gene (6 bases). The ends were cut back, 1 base at V and 0 bases at J, with 10 bases in the middle. CDR3 length: 15 residues. CDR1 is SGHVS, CDR2 FQNEAQ, per germline. CDR3 amino acids: CASSLGWDISYEQYF. DNA for the CDR3: TGTGCCAGCAGCTTAGGTTGGGACATCTCCTACGAGCAGTACTTC.

This clonotype was detected ten times or more. The genes are TRBV19 and TRBJ2-3, with TRBD2 identical over 10 bases. This CDR3 is 15 amino acids long. Germline trimming cut 4 bases from V and 5 bases from J; bases unmatched to any gene: 6. Per germline, CDR1 LNHDA and CDR2 SQIVND (reference sequence). CDR3: CASSTLAGEGDTQYF. In DNA, the CDR3 is TGTGCCAGTAGTACCCTAGCGGGAGAGGGAGATACGCAGTATTTT.

In its sample, this clonotype was seen a few times. The chain employs TRBV20-1 and TRBJ1-5; D gene ambiguous. CDR1 and CDR2 (germline): DFQATT, SNEGSKA (reference sequence). The CDR3 consists of 12 residues. The V end lost 3 bases, the J end lost 2 bases, and 5 bases lay between the germline ends. CDR3 in amino acids: CSASGGNQPQHF. The CDR3 DNA reads as TGCAGTGCTAGCGGCGGCAATCAGCCCCAGCATTTT.

This clonotype came up many times. The chain is built from TRBV20-1 and TRBJ1-1, with D uncertain. The CDR3 length is 15 residues. Trimming pared 3 bases from V and 1 base from J, leaving 15 bases between. CDR1 is DFQATT and CDR2 is SNEGSKA in the germline V gene (reference sequence). This chain's CDR3 is CSASQAATRNTEAFF. DNA for the CDR3: TGCAGTGCTAGCCAGGCCGCTACGAGGAACACTGAAGCTTTCTTT.

Ten or more counts support this clonotype. V is TRBV29-1 and J is TRBJ1-5; 9 nucleotides line up with TRBD1. J was trimmed by 4 bases and V by 5 bases; bases with no gene match: 6. Germline loops: CDR1 SQVTM, CDR2 ANQGSEA. CDR3 length equals 14 residues. The CDR3 bases are TGCAGCGTTCAAACCGGGACAGGGAATCAGCCCCAGCATTTT. Amino acid sequence: CSVQTGTGNQPQHF. Full variable domain (missing parts from reference TRBV29-1 and TRBJ1-5): SAVISQKPSRDICQRGTSLTIQCQVDSQVTMMFWYRQQPGQSLTLIATANQGSEATYESGFVIDKFPISRPNLTFSTLTVSNMSPEDSSIYLCSVQTGTGNQPQHFGDGTRLSIL.

The chain links TRBV12-3 or TRBV12-4 to TRBJ1-2, with D unresolved. The CDR3 runs to 13 residues. The V gene lost 5 bases and the J gene lost 4 bases, with 11 bases spanning the gap. CDR3 in amino acids: CASSLLVSYGYTF. The DNA of the CDR3 is TGTGCCAGCAGTCTCTTGGTGTCCTATGGCTACACCTTC.

In this sample, this clonotype turned up a few times. The junction departs from germline at one end; a sequencing error may be responsible. The CDR3 DNA is TGTGCCAGCTCCGAACAAATAGCGGACGACACAGATATGCAGTATTTT. Amino acids: CASSEQIADDTDMQYF. The V and J genes are TRBV18 and TRBJ2-3, with D possibly TRBD2 on 6 matching bases. The germline V gene encodes CDR1 KGHSH and CDR2 LQKENI. The CDR3 spans 16 residues.

The gene calls are TRBV28 and TRBJ1-5; perhaps TRBD1 as D (5 bases). Germline CDR1 MDHEN, CDR2 SYDVKM. V lost 2 bases, J lost 7 bases, and 27 bases lay in between. CDR3 length: 19 amino acids. CDR3 residues: CASSLVSGLFGQGGQPQHF. CDR3 nucleotides: TGTGCCAGCAGTTTAGTTTCGGGTTTGTTTGGCCAGGGCGGGCAGCCCCAGCATTTT. The full variable domain, its missing parts supplied by reference TRBV28 and TRBJ1-5, is DVKVTQSSRYLVKRTGEKVFLECVQDMDHENMFWYRQDPGLGLRLIYFSYDVKMKEKGDIPEGYSVSREKKERFSLILESASTNQTSMYLCASSLVSGLFGQGGQPQHFGDGTRLSIL.

This clonotype was found a few times. CDR3 amino acids: CASSKECTGNGYTF. The CDR3 region has the DNA TGTGCCAGCAGCAAAGAATGCACAGGGAATGGCTACACCTTC. The rearrangement uses TRBV21-1 and TRBJ1-2; the tabulated D call, TRBD1, remains unverified against the DNA. TRBV21-1 is designated a pseudogene. The CDR3 contains 14 residues.

This clonotype was detected ten times or more. The CDR3 loop reads CASSVGGNTEAFF. The CDR3 nucleotides are TGTGCCAGCAGCGTAGGGGGAAACACTGAAGCTTTCTTT. V and J are TRBV18 and TRBJ1-1, with TRBD1 as a possible D gene (6 bases). The CDR3 is 13 amino acids. Trimming removed 8 bases at V and 2 bases at J, with 12 bases between. Germline-derived CDR1 and CDR2 are KGHSH and LQKENI.

This clonotype turned up a few times. The chain couples TRBV21-1 to TRBJ2-7; the table's D call of TRBD1 was not tested on the DNA. TRBV21-1 is a pseudogene segment. CDR3 length: 16 residues. CDR3: CASTQRGQIGNYEQYF. The DNA of the CDR3 is TGTGCCAGCACCCAAAGGGGACAGATTGGGAACTACGAGCAGTACTTC.

This clonotype turned up a few times. J is TRBJ2-1 and V is TRBV24-1; D is undetermined. Looked up from germline, CDR1 is KGHDR and CDR2 is SFDVKD. This CDR3 region has 16 residues. Trimming took 0 bases from V and 6 from J, leaving 14 bases between them. CDR3: CATSDLQGGVRNEQFF. For the CDR3, the DNA is TGTGCCACCAGTGATTTGCAAGGCGGAGTCCGCAATGAGCAGTTCTTC.

This clonotype was detected ten times or more. The chain recombines TRBV6-6 with TRBJ2-6; tentatively, D is TRBD2 (5 bases). This CDR3 region has 20 residues. Germline assignment: CDR1 MNHNY and CDR2 SVGAGI (reference sequence). Trimming removed 2 bases from V and 3 bases from J, with 23 bases in between. The CDR3: CASSYPFAGGVPVGANVLTF. The CDR3 DNA sequence: TGTGCCAGCAGTTACCCCTTCGCGGGCGGCGTCCCCGTTGGGGCCAACGTCCTGACTTTC.

This clonotype was observed at least ten times. The V and J genes are TRBV29-1 and TRBJ2-7, with D perhaps matching TRBD1 or TRBD2 (5 bases each). CDR1 and CDR2 from the germline V gene are SQVTM and ANQGSEA. With 4 bases removed from V and 6 bases from J, the gap between germline ends came to 13 bases. CDR3 size: 12 residues. The CDR3 DNA reads as TGCAGCGTTGGGTTCTCGGGGACCGAGCAGTACTTC. Translating it yields CSVGFSGTEQYF.